The source of this TCR beta chain is a study of CD8+ T cells in alopecia areata (dated by TCRdb to 2016 to 2019). General notes on the study: Treated patients were enrolled in an open-label pilot trial of oral tofacitinib, 5 to 10 mg twice daily, for moderate-to-severe alopecia areata. Patients stayed on tofacitinib for 6 to 18 months and then had 6 months of follow-up off drug so that delayed response and recurrence could be assessed. In both human patients and the C3H/HeJ mouse model, the study applied high-throughput TCRbeta sequencing to look at T cell clonal expansion in alopecia areata. Scalp tissue and sorted CD4+ and CD8+ peripheral blood T cells from patchy and totalis/universalis alopecia areata patients and from healthy controls were covered by human TCRbeta sequencing. Biopsies were taken from tofacitinib-treated patients at baseline and again at 4 and 24 weeks into treatment, and several of those patients also had a later scalp biopsy. Scalp clonality was compared across normal scalp (n=4), patchy alopecia areata scalp (n=8), and alopecia totalis/universalis scalp (n=8). RNA came from the PAXgene miRNA kit for fixed scalp, the miRNeasy kit for PBMCs, and the RNeasy kit for mouse skin. Amplification of TCRbeta CDR3 regions was done by immunoSEQ multiplex PCR using 35 Vbeta forward primers and 13 Jbeta reverse primers.

The CDR3 covers 15 residues, taking in both the cysteine and the phenylalanine. Here the CDR3 DNA is all that survives: 45 bases in frame from base 1. For CDR1 and CDR2, the germline V gene (reference sequence) lists PRHDT and FYEKMQ. The trim is 2 bases for V and 1 base for J, with a gap of 11 bases between the germline ends. Read against the paper, the sample's time point label means: baseline before oral tofacitinib. From alopecia areata patients, peripheral blood was collected along with lesional scalp punch biopsies. PBMCs were isolated by density centrifugation and stained for CD3, CD4 and CD8, and CD4+ and CD8+ T cells were sorted on a FACSAria. Receptor libraries were prepared by the immunoSEQ multiplex PCR assay. For TCR sequencing, RNA was extracted from every sample and reverse transcribed into cDNA to serve as template. SuperScript III was used for first-strand cDNA synthesis, primed with a 2:1 mix of oligo-dT and random hexamers. A synthetic immune receptor repertoire was used to gauge amplification bias, and whatever bias remained was removed computationally. Concerning the study's data processing: Raw reads were preprocessed for error removal, and CDR3 was defined according to IMGT conventions as running from the conserved cysteine to phenylalanine. To get clonality, Shannon entropy was normalized by log2 of the number of productive unique TCRs and the result was subtracted from 1. Scalp TCRbeta sequences were cross-referenced with sorted blood CD4 and CD8 repertoires so that the CD4 or CD8 identity of scalp clones could be inferred. The table was pulled from immuneACCESS by TCRdb, which kept in-frame rearrangements only. Such tables lose some clones; where checked, under half of the loss comes from unresolved V genes, and the rest has no known cause. Clone size and V and J calls were adopted from that table, with D and trimming inferred from the DNA. For this sample there are some 130,000 clones; approximately 49% appear just once. The ten biggest clones cover roughly a sixth of the sample.

Note on this clone: The antigen it recognizes is unknown. It has no much larger one-base neighbor in the sample; base qualities were not kept.

The paper as a whole reports these results and caveats: Shared TCR sequences between patients were less evident than in mice, which may be partly attributable to HLA diversity in the patient population. Unlike mouse skin, where gammadelta T cells dominate, normal human skin contains resident alphabeta T cells that get sequenced too, which complicates analysis of the scalp TCR repertoire. Compared with normal scalp, lesional scalp had higher clonality and more expanded CD8+ clones, particularly in alopecia totalis/universalis, a pattern that suggests antigenic drive.

The input for sequencing was CD8+ T cells sorted from blood, taken at week 0. The clonotype originates from a human donor with alopecia areata. The chain couples TRBV13 to TRBJ2-5; the D gene is perhaps TRBD1, on 6 matching bases. CDR3 loop: CASSLSGGLQETQYF. The DNA sequence is as follows: TGTGCCAGCAGCTTAAGTGGGGGCCTCCAAGAGACCCAGTACTTC.